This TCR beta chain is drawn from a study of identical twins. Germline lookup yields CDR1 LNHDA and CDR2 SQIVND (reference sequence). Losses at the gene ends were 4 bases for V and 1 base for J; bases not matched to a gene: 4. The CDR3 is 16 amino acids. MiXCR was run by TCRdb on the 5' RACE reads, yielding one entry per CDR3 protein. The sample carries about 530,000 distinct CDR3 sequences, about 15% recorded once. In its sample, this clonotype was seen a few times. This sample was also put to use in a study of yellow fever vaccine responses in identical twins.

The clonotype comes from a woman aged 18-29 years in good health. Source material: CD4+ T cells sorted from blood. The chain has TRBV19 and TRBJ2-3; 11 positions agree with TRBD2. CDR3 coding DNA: TGTGCCAGTAGTACTAGCGGGAGGCCCGGCACAGATACGCAGTATTTT. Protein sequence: CASSTSGRPGTDTQYF. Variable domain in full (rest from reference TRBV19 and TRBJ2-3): DGGITQSPKYLFRKEGQNVTLSCEQNLNHDAMYWYRQDPGQGLRLIYYSQIVNDFQKGDIAEGYSVSREKKESFPLTVTSAQKNPTAFYLCASSTSGRPGTDTQYFGPGTRLTVL.